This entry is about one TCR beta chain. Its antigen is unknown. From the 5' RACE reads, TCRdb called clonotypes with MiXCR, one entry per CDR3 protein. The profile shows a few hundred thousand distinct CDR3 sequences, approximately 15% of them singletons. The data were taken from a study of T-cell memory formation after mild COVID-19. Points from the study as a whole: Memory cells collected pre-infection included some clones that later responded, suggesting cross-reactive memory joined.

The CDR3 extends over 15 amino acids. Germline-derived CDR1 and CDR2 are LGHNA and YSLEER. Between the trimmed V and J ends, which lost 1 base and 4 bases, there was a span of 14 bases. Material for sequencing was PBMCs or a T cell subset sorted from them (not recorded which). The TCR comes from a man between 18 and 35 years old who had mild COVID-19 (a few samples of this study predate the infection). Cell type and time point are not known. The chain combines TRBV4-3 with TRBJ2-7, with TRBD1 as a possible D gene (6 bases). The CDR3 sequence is CASSQAVAGEYEQYF. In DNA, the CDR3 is TGCGCCAGCAGCCAAGCGGTTGCAGGGGAGTACGAGCAGTACTTC.